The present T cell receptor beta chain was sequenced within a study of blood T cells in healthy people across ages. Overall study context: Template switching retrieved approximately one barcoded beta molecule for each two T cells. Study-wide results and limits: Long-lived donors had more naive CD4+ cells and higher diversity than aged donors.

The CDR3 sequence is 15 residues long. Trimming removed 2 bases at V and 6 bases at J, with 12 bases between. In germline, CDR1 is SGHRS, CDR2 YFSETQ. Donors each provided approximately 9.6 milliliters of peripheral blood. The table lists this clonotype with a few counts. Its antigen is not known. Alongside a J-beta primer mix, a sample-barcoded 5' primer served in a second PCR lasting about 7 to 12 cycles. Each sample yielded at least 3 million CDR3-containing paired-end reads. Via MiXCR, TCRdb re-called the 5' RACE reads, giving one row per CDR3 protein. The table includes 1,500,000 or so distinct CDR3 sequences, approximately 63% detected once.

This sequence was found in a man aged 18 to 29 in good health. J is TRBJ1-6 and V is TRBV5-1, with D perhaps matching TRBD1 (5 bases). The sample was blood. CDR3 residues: CASSFRTDINSPLHF. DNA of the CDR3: TGCGCCAGCAGCTTCCGGACGGACATTAATTCACCCCTCCACTTT.